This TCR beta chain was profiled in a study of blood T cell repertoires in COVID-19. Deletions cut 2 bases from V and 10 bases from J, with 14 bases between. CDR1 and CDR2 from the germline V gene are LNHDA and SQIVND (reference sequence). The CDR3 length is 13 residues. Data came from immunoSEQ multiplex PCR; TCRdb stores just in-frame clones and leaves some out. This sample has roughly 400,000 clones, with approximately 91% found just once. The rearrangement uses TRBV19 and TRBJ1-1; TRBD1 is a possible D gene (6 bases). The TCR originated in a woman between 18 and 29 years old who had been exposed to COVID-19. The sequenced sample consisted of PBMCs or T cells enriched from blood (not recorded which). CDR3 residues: CASSITGPLGAFF. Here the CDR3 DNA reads TGTGCCAGTAGTATAACAGGGCCGCTGGGAGCTTTCTTT.